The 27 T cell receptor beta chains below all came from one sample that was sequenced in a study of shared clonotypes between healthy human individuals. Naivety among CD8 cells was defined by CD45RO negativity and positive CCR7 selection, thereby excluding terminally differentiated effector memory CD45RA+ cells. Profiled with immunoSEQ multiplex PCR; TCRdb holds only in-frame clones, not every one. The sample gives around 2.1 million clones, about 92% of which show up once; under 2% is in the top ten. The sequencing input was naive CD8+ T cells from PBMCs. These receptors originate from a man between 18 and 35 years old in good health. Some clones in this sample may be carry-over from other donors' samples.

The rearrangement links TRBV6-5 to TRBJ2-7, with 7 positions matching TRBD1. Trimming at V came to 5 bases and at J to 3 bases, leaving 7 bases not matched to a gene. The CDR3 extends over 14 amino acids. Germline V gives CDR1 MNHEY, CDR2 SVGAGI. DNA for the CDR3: TGTGCCAGCAGTCCCCACAGGGGCGGCTACGAGCAGTACTTC. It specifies CASSPHRGGYEQYF.

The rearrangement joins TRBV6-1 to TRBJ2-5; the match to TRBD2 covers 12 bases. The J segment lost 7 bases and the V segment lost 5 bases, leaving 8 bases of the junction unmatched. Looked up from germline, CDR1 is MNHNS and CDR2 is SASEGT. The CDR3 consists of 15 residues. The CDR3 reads CASSPRLAGDVTQYF. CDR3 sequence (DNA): TGTGCCAGCAGTCCCCGACTAGCGGGAGATGTGACCCAGTACTTC.

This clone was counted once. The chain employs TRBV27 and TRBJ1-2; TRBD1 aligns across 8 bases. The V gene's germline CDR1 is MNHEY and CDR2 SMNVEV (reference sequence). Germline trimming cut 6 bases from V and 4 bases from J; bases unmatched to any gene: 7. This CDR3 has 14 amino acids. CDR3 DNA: TGTGCCAGCAGACAGGGGGTCGTTGGCTATGGCTACACCTTC. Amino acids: CASRQGVVGYGYTF.

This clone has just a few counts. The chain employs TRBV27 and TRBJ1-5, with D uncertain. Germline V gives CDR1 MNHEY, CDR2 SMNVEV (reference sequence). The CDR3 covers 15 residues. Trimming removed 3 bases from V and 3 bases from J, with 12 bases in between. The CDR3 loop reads CASSLNKGANQPQHF. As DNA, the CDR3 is TGTGCCAGCAGTTTGAATAAGGGAGCCAATCAGCCCCAGCATTTT.

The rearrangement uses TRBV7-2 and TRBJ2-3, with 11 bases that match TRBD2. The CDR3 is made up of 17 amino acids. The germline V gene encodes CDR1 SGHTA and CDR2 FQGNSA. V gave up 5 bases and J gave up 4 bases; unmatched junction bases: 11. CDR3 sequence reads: CASSLVAGGPISDTQYF. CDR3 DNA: TGTGCCAGCAGCCTAGTAGCGGGAGGGCCGATATCAGATACGCAGTATTTT.

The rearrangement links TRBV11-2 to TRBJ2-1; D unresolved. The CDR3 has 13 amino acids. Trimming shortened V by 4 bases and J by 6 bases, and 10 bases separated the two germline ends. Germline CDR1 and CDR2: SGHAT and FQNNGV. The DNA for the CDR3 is TGTGCCAGCAGCTGGGCACTGGGCAATGAGCAGTTCTTC. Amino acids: CASSWALGNEQFF.

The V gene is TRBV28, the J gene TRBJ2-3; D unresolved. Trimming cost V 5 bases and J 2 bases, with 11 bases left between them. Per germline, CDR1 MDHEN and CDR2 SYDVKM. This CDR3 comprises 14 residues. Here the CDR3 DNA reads TGTGCCAGCAGTGGTGGGCTCCCCACAGATACGCAGTATTTT. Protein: CASSGGLPTDTQYF. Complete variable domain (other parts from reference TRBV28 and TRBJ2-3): DVKVTQSSRYLVKRTGEKVFLECVQDMDHENMFWYRQDPGLGLRLIYFSYDVKMKEKGDIPEGYSVSREKKERFSLILESASTNQTSMYLCASSGGLPTDTQYFGPGTRLTVL.

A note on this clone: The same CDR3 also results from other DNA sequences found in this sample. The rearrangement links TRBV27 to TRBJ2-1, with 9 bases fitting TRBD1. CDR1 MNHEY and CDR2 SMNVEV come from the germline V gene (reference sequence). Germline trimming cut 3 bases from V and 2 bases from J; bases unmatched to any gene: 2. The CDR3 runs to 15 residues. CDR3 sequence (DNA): TGTGCCAGCAGTTTGGACAGGGGCGCCTACAATGAGCAGTTCTTC. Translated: CASSLDRGAYNEQFF.

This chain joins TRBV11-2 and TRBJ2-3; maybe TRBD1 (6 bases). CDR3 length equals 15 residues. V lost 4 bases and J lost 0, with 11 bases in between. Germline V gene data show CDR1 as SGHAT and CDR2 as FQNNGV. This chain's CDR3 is CASSYRGRSTDTQYF. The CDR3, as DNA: TGTGCCAGCAGCTATAGGGGGAGAAGCACAGATACGCAGTATTTT.

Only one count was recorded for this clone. The DNA of the CDR3 is TGTGCCAGCAGCGGCGGGAGGATGACCCGTGGCTACACCTTC. Amino acids: CASSGGRMTRGYTF. This chain links TRBV27 with TRBJ1-2; D unresolved. The CDR3 extends over 14 amino acids. The germline gives CDR1 MNHEY, CDR2 SMNVEV (reference sequence). Between the trimmed V and J ends, which lost 6 bases and 7 bases, there was a span of 18 bases.

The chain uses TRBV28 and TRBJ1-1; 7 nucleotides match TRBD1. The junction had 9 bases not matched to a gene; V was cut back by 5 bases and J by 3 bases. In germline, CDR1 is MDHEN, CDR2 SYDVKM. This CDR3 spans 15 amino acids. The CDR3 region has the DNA TGTGCCAGCAGTCCACAGGGGTTTTGGTACACTGAAGCTTTCTTT. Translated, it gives CASSPQGFWYTEAFF.

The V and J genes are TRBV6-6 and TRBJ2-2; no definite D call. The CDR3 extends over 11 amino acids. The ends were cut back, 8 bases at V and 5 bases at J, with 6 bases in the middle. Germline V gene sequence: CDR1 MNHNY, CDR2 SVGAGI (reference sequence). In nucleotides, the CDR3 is TGTGCCAGCTACGGGACCGGGGAGCTGTTTTTT. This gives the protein CASYGTGELFF.

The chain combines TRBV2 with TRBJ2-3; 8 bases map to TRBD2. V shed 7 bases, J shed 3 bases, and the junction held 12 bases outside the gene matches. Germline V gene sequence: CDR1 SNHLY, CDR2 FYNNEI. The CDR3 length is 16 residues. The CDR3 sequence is CASNPLASGWTDTQYF. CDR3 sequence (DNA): TGTGCCAGCAACCCATTGGCTAGCGGGTGGACAGATACGCAGTATTTT.

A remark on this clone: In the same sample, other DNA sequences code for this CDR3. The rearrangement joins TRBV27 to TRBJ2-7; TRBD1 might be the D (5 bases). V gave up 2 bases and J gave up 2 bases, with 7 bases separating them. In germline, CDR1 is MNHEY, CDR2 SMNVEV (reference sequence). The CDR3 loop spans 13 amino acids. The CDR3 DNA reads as TGTGCCAGCAGTTTAAGGGGAACCTACGAGCAGTACTTC. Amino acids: CASSLRGTYEQYF.

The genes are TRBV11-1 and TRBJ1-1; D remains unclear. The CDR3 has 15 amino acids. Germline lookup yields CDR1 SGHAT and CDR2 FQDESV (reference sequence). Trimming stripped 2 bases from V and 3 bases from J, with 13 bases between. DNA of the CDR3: TGTGCCAGCAGCTTAAACGATGGGGTTTACACTGAAGCTTTCTTT. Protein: CASSLNDGVYTEAFF.

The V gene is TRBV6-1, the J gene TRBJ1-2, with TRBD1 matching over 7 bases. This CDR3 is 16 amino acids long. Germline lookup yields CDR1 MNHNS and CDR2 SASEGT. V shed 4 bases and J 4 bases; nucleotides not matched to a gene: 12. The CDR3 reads CASSVSPPGTVYGYTF. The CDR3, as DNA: TGTGCCAGCAGTGTCTCCCCCCCCGGGACAGTCTATGGCTACACCTTC.

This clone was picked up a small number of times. CDR3 bases: TGTGCCAGCAGTGAAGACGCCGGTTCGAGTCACTACGAGCAGTACTTC. Translated: CASSEDAGSSHYEQYF. The genes are TRBV2 and TRBJ2-7; D uncertain. The CDR3 sequence is 16 residues long. Germline CDR1 and CDR2: SNHLY and FYNNEI. V gave up 1 base and J gave up 3 bases, with 16 bases separating them.

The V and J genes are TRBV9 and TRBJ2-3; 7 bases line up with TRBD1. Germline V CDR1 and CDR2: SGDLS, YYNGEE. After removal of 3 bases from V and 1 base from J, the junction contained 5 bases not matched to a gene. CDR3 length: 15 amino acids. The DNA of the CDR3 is TGTGCCAGCAGCGCCGGGGACAGCGGCACAGATACGCAGTATTTT. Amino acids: CASSAGDSGTDTQYF.

The chain's CDR3 is CASSYRLAGGPGSGEQFF. The CDR3 DNA is TGTGCCAGCAGCTATCGACTAGCGGGAGGGCCAGGGAGCGGTGAGCAGTTCTTC. The V call is TRBV7-2, the J call TRBJ2-1; TRBD2 matches at 14 bases. V gave up 4 bases and J gave up 9 bases; unmatched junction bases: 14. Germline V gives CDR1 SGHTA, CDR2 FQGNSA. The CDR3 runs to 18 residues. The variable domain in full, completed from reference TRBV7-2 and TRBJ2-1, reads GAGVSQSPSNKVTEKGKDVELRCDPISGHTALYWYRQSLGQGLEFLIYFQGNSAPDKSGLPSDRFSAERTGGSVSTLTIQRTQQEDSAVYLCASSYRLAGGPGSGEQFFGPGTRLTVL.

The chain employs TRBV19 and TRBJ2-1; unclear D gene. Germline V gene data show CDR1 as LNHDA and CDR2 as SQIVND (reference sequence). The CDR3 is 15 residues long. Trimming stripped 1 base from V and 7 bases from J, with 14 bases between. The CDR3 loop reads CASSIASHPKNEQFF. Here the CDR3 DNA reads TGTGCCAGTAGTATAGCGTCCCACCCCAAAAATGAGCAGTTCTTC.

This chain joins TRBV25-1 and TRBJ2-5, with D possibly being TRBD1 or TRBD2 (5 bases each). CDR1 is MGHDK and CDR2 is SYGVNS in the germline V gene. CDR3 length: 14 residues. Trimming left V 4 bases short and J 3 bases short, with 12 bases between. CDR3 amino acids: CASSGGRTEETQYF. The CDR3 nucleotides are TGTGCCAGCAGTGGGGGACGGACCGAAGAGACCCAGTACTTC.

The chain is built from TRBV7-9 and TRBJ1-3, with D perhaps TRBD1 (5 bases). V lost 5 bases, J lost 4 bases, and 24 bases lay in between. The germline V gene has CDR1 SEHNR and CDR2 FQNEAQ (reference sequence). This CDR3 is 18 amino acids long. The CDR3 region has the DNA TGTGCCAGCAGCCTTGGTCCGGACATGGACCTCTCAGGAAACACCATATATTTT. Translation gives CASSLGPDMDLSGNTIYF.

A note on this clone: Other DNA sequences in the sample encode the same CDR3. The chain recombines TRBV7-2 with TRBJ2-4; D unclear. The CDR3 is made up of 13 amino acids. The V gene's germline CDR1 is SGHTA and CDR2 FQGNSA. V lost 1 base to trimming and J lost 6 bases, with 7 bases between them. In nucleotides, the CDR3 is TGTGCCAGCAGCTTAGACGGAAGAAACATTCAGTACTTC. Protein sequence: CASSLDGRNIQYF.

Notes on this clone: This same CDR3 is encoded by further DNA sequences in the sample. CDR3 amino acids: CASSIRAANEKLFF. DNA for the CDR3: TGTGCCAGCAGTATTCGGGCCGCTAATGAAAAACTGTTTTTT. The chain combines TRBV28 with TRBJ1-4; D gene unclear. Per the germline V gene, CDR1 is MDHEN and CDR2 is SYDVKM. This CDR3 is 14 amino acids long. Trimming left V 5 bases short and J 3 bases short, with 10 bases between. Together with reference TRBV28 and TRBJ1-4, the CDR3 gives the full variable domain: DVKVTQSSRYLVKRTGEKVFLECVQDMDHENMFWYRQDPGLGLRLIYFSYDVKMKEKGDIPEGYSVSREKKERFSLILESASTNQTSMYLCASSIRAANEKLFFGSGTQLSVL.

CDR3 nucleotides: TGTGCCAGCAAGGGGCGGCGGGGAACGAACACCGGGGAGCTGTTTTTT. It is translated as CASKGRRGTNTGELFF. The chain couples TRBV2 to TRBJ2-2, with D perhaps matching TRBD2 (6 bases). This CDR3 comprises 16 residues. The germline CDR1 and CDR2 sequences are SNHLY and FYNNEI. The germline V and J ends were trimmed by 7 bases and 0 bases, with 15 bases remaining between them.

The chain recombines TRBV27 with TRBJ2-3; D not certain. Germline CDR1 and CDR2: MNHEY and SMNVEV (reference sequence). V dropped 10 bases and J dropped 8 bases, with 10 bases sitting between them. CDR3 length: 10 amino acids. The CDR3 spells CAIDGGTQYF. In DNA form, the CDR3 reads TGTGCCATCGACGGCGGTACGCAGTATTTT.

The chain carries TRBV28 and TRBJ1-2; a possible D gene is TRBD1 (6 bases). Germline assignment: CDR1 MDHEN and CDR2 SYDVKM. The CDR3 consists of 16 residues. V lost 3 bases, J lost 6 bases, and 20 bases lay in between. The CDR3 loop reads CASSFPGRAGGHGYTF. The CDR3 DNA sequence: TGTGCCAGCAGTTTTCCGGGAAGGGCGGGGGGCCATGGCTACACCTTC.